One and the same sample provided the 32 T cell receptor beta chains below, sequenced in a study of T cell repertoires in cytomegalovirus infection. TCRdb re-analysed the reads in MiXCR, keeping a single row per CDR3 protein. The sample records around 94,000 distinct CDR3 sequences, 15% to 20% being singletons. The sample was PBMCs. The receptors originated from a human donor in good health (CMV status not recorded). Some clones in this sample may be carry-over from other donors' samples.

By sample fraction, this clonotype is medium-sized. The V and J genes are TRBV7-2 and TRBJ1-1; no clear D. The length of the CDR3 is 14 residues. Germline lookup yields CDR1 SGHTA and CDR2 FQGNSA. Trimming left V 5 bases short and J 5 bases short, with 15 bases between. Here the CDR3 reads CASSPRAGGTEAFF. In DNA form, the CDR3 reads TGTGCCAGCAGCCCCCGGGCCGGTGGGACTGAAGCTTTCTTT.

The chain recombines TRBV5-1 with TRBJ2-7; unclear D gene. Germline V lookup: CDR1 SGHRS, CDR2 YFSETQ. CDR3 length: 17 residues. V lost 4 bases and J 0 bases, leaving 20 bases between the germline ends. CDR3 protein: CASSREPQTYSSYEQYF. CDR3 nucleotides: TGCGCCAGCAGCCGAGAGCCACAGACATACAGCTCCTACGAGCAGTACTTC.

This clonotype has only a few counts. This chain connects TRBV20-1 to TRBJ1-6; possible D gene TRBD1, 5 bases. This CDR3 region has 16 residues. The V end was cut by 6 bases, the J end by 0 bases, with 15 bases between. CDR1 is DFQATT, CDR2 SNEGSKA, per germline (reference sequence). CDR3 region: CSAPRRGLSYNSPLHF. The CDR3 DNA is TGCAGTGCCCCCCGGCGGGGACTCTCCTATAATTCACCCCTCCACTTT.

This clonotype came up a few times. The CDR3 DNA reads as TGCGCCAGCAGCCAGGGATCCTATAATTCACCCCTCCACTTT. It specifies CASSQGSYNSPLHF. The chain recombines TRBV4-3 with TRBJ1-6; D is uncertain. The germline V and J ends were trimmed by 3 bases and 1 base, with 4 bases remaining between them. Germline CDR1 and CDR2: LGHNA and YSLEER. The CDR3 is 14 amino acids.

This clonotype turned up a few times. The chain employs TRBV15 and TRBJ2-2; the D is unclear. The CDR3 consists of 13 residues. The germline CDR1 and CDR2 sequences are LNHNV and YYDKDF (reference sequence). Trimming took off 5 bases at V and 0 bases at J, with 4 bases between the two ends. The CDR3 region has the DNA TGTGCCACCAGCGTGCCGAACACCGGGGAGCTGTTTTTT. Encoded protein: CATSVPNTGELFF.

This clonotype was seen once. The chain recombines TRBV4-3 with TRBJ1-1; TRBD1 matches 8 bases. This CDR3 has 15 amino acids. In germline, CDR1 is LGHNA, CDR2 YSLEER. The J segment lost 2 bases and the V segment lost 0 bases, leaving 2 bases of the junction unmatched. CDR3 DNA: TGCGCCAGCAGCCAAGACAGGGGGCAAAACACTGAAGCTTTCTTT. This gives the protein CASSQDRGQNTEAFF.

The V and J genes are TRBV9 and TRBJ1-1, with 7 bases identical to TRBD1. CDR3 size: 17 residues. Germline CDR1 SGDLS, CDR2 YYNGEE. J was trimmed by 4 bases and V by 2 bases; bases with no gene match: 14. The CDR3 is CASSVGITGEAGTEAFF. In DNA, the CDR3 is TGTGCCAGCAGCGTGGGCATAACAGGGGAGGCGGGCACTGAAGCTTTCTTT.

Concerning this clonotype itself: Being one base from a much bigger clone, this may be a read error. The chain employs TRBV7-2 and TRBJ1-2, with D maybe TRBD1 (6 bases). This CDR3 is 15 amino acids long. V lost 5 bases and J lost 9, with 22 bases in between. CDR1 is SGHTA, CDR2 FQGNSA, per germline. As DNA, the CDR3 is TGTGCCAGCAGCCCTTGGACAGACAATCCTTATAGCTACACCTTC. This sequence encodes CASSPWTDNPYSYTF. Complete variable domain (other parts from reference TRBV7-2 and TRBJ1-2): GAGVSQSPSNKVTEKGKDVELRCDPISGHTALYWYRQSLGQGLEFLIYFQGNSAPDKSGLPSDRFSAERTGGSVSTLTIQRTQQEDSAVYLCASSPWTDNPYSYTFGSGTRLTVV.

This chain joins TRBV5-4 and TRBJ1-1; no clear D. This CDR3 contains 13 residues. Germline lookup yields CDR1 SGHNT and CDR2 YYREEE (reference sequence). Deletions cut 5 bases from V and 8 bases from J, with 16 bases between. The CDR3 spells CASSSRTDQEAFF. For the CDR3, the DNA is TGTGCCAGCAGTTCCCGGACGGATCAGGAAGCTTTCTTT.

This clonotype was detected many times. The chain carries TRBV9 and TRBJ1-2; 10 nucleotides line up with TRBD1. The CDR3 is 17 residues long. V was clipped by 3 bases and J by 5 bases; unmatched bases: 13. The germline gives CDR1 SGDLS, CDR2 YYNGEE. CDR3 protein: CASSGRRDRGPWYGYTF. CDR3 nucleotide sequence: TGTGCCAGCAGCGGACGCCGGGACAGGGGCCCCTGGTATGGCTACACCTTC. The whole variable domain, filled in from reference TRBV9 and TRBJ1-2, reads DSGVTQTPKHLITATGQRVTLRCSPRSGDLSVYWYQQSLDQGLQFLIQYYNGEERAKGNILERFSAQQFPDLHSELNLSSLELGDSALYFCASSGRRDRGPWYGYTFGSGTRLTVV.

This clonotype was picked up a small number of times. V gene TRBV12-3 or TRBV12-4 combines with J gene TRBJ1-3; D unclear. V lost 2 bases, J lost 3 bases, and 11 bases lay in between. There are 15 residues in the CDR3. The CDR3 region has the DNA TGTGCCAGCAGTTTACTACAGCCGTTTGGAAACACCATATATTTT. This encodes CASSLLQPFGNTIYF.

This clonotype was detected ten times or more. The V and J genes are TRBV7-2 and TRBJ1-2, with 7 bases matching TRBD1. J was trimmed by 8 bases and V by 5 bases; bases with no gene match: 5. The CDR3 has 12 residues. Germline lookup yields CDR1 SGHTA and CDR2 FQGNSA. CDR3 nucleotides: TGTGCCAGCAGCACGCCAGGGGGAGGCTACACCTTC. It specifies CASSTPGGGYTF. The entire variable domain, with the rest obtained from reference TRBV7-2 and TRBJ1-2, is as follows: GAGVSQSPSNKVTEKGKDVELRCDPISGHTALYWYRQSLGQGLEFLIYFQGNSAPDKSGLPSDRFSAERTGGSVSTLTIQRTQQEDSAVYLCASSTPGGGYTFGSGTRLTVV.

This clonotype has a count of ten or more. A junction end diverges from the germline sequence, so it may reflect a read error. CDR3 nucleotide sequence: TGTGCCAGCAGCTTCAGCATGGTAGCTTCGGACTTC. Protein sequence: CASSFSMVASDF. This sequence joins TRBV7-2 and TRBJ2-4; D uncertain. Germline values: CDR1 SGHTA, CDR2 FQGNSA. The CDR3 runs 12 residues.

This clonotype was seen ten or more times. The J gene is TRBJ2-1, the V gene TRBV7-6, with D uncertain. The germline CDR1 and CDR2 sequences are SGHVS and FNYEAQ. This CDR3 is 13 amino acids long. The V gene lost 0 bases and the J gene lost 6 bases, with 6 bases spanning the gap. Here the CDR3 DNA reads TGTGCCAGCAGCTTAGCGCTTGGCAATGAGCAGTTCTTC. It translates to CASSLALGNEQFF.

The CDR3 loop reads CSVAGTGADEKLFF. CDR3 nucleotides: TGCAGCGTTGCCGGGACAGGGGCAGATGAAAAACTGTTTTTT. The V and J genes are TRBV29-1 and TRBJ1-4; 10 nucleotides align to TRBD1. Losses at the gene ends were 4 bases for V and 6 bases for J; bases not matched to a gene: 5. The CDR3 sequence is 14 residues long. Germline CDR1 reads SQVTM; CDR2 reads ANQGSEA.

This clonotype was found a few times. The chain is built from TRBV12-3 or TRBV12-4 and TRBJ2-2; the D is unclear. The ends were cut back, 1 base at V and 6 bases at J, with 6 bases in the middle. The CDR3 totals 13 residues. CDR3 protein: CASSLGAAGELFF. CDR3 bases: TGTGCCAGCAGTTTAGGGGCCGCCGGGGAGCTGTTTTTT.

This clonotype was detected only a few times. The rearrangement uses TRBV7-4 and TRBJ1-1; D may be TRBD1 (5 bases). The V gene lost 3 bases and the J gene lost 5 bases, with 13 bases spanning the gap. The CDR3 has 14 amino acids. The germline gives CDR1 SGHVT, CDR2 SQSDAQ. CDR3 sequence reads: CASSLEAGGTEAFF. The CDR3 region has the DNA TGTGCCAGCAGCTTGGAGGCGGGGGGGACTGAAGCTTTCTTT.

This clonotype was seen ten or more times. V usage is TRBV6-2 or TRBV6-3 and J usage is TRBJ2-2; D perhaps matches TRBD2 (7 bases). Germline V gives CDR1 MNHEY, CDR2 SVGEGT. The CDR3 sequence is 15 residues long. Trimming took off 6 bases at V and 8 bases at J, with 19 bases between the two ends. The CDR3 here is CASRRTAGSLGELFF. CDR3 nucleotide sequence: TGTGCCAGCAGACGGACAGCGGGAAGTCTTGGGGAGCTGTTTTTT.

V usage is TRBV20-1 and J usage is TRBJ1-1; 7 nucleotides align to TRBD1. Germline V gene data show CDR1 as DFQATT and CDR2 as SNEGSKA (reference sequence). The CDR3 extends over 15 amino acids. With V trimmed by 5 bases and J by 0 bases, 9 bases remained unmatched. CDR3 bases: TGCAGTGCTTGGGACAGAAGAGGGCTGAACACTGAAGCTTTCTTT. Translation gives CSAWDRRGLNTEAFF.

This clonotype occurred a few times. This rearrangement joins TRBV12-3 or TRBV12-4 to TRBJ2-7; 7 bases map to TRBD2. V shed 5 bases and J 0 bases; nucleotides not matched to a gene: 19. The CDR3 totals 19 residues. The CDR3 nucleotides read TGTGCCAGCAGTCCTCGTATCCGATCAACTAGCGCATTCTCCTACGAGCAGTACTTC. Translating it yields CASSPRIRSTSAFSYEQYF.

The chain links TRBV7-9 to TRBJ2-7; 9 bases align to TRBD1. Germline trimming cut 6 bases from V and 6 bases from J; bases unmatched to any gene: 9. This CDR3 region has 14 residues. Germline V gene sequence: CDR1 SEHNR, CDR2 FQNEAQ (reference sequence). In nucleotides, the CDR3 is TGTGCCAGCAGTTACGGGACAGGGACCCTCGAGCAGTACTTC. Its translation: CASSYGTGTLEQYF.

There are a few counts of this clonotype. The genes are TRBV14 and TRBJ2-5; 7 bases agree with TRBD2. With 7 bases clipped from V and 0 bases from J, the junction kept 5 bases outside the gene matches. The CDR3 totals 14 residues. CDR1 and CDR2 from the germline V gene are SGHDN and FVKESK. The CDR3 loop reads CASNFGGYQETQYF. CDR3 nucleotides: TGTGCCAGCAACTTCGGGGGGTACCAAGAGACCCAGTACTTC. The whole variable domain, filled in from reference TRBV14 and TRBJ2-5, reads EAGVTQFPSHSVIEKGQTVTLRCDPISGHDNLYWYRRVMGKEIKFLLHFVKESKQDESGMPNNRFLAERTGGTYSTLKVQPAELEDSGVYFCASNFGGYQETQYFGPGTRLLVL.

The sample holds many counts of this clonotype. The rearrangement uses TRBV2 and TRBJ1-1; possible D gene TRBD1, 5 bases. The CDR3 has 15 residues. Germline lookup yields CDR1 SNHLY and CDR2 FYNNEI. Trimming pared 7 bases from V and 0 bases from J, leaving 15 bases between. The CDR3 nucleotides are TGTGCCAGCACCCTTGGGGGAGTCATGAACACTGAAGCTTTCTTT. Residues: CASTLGGVMNTEAFF.

This chain joins TRBV6-1 and TRBJ1-6, with D uncertain. The CDR3 contains 17 residues. Trimming cost V 8 bases and J 7 bases, with 24 bases left between them. Germline CDR1 and CDR2: MNHNS and SASEGT. The CDR3 loop is CASLYPGGGLQNSPLHF. The CDR3 DNA sequence: TGTGCCAGCCTCTATCCTGGAGGAGGTCTACAGAATTCACCCCTCCACTTT.

This chain links TRBV7-8 with TRBJ2-2; 8 bases are a match to TRBD1. This CDR3 comprises 18 residues. Trimming cost V 5 bases and J 3 bases; bases outside gene matches: 14. Germline V gives CDR1 SGHVS, CDR2 FQNEAQ. The CDR3 bases are TGTGCCAGCAGCGCACGACTCCCAGGGGGCGAGGACACCGGGGAGCTGTTTTTT. It is translated as CASSARLPGGEDTGELFF.

This clonotype was picked up many times. The V gene is TRBV7-3, the J gene TRBJ2-3, with TRBD2 matching over 15 bases. This CDR3 has 17 residues. V lost 4 bases and J lost 5; bases outside the gene matches: 7. CDR1 and CDR2 (germline): SGHTA, FQGTGA. The CDR3 DNA follows: TGTGCCAGCAGCTCCCGGACTAGCGGGGGGGCCAAAGATACGCAGTATTTT. This sequence encodes CASSSRTSGGAKDTQYF.

Many counts were recorded for this clonotype. The chain is built from TRBV4-1 and TRBJ1-1, with TRBD1 as a possible D gene (6 bases). The CDR3 runs 15 residues. The V and J ends lost 1 base and 4 bases respectively, with 13 bases between them. Germline V gene sequence: CDR1 MGHRA, CDR2 YSYEKL. In nucleotides, the CDR3 is TGCGCCAGCAGCCAAGTTCAGGGGTTCGGCACTGAAGCTTTCTTT. Encoded protein: CASSQVQGFGTEAFF.

This clonotype was recorded only once. V usage is TRBV23-1 and J usage is TRBJ1-1, with 9 nucleotides matching TRBD1. TRBV23-1 is placed among ORFs of uncertain function. Trimming at V came to 1 base and at J to 0 bases, leaving 12 bases not matched to a gene. CDR3 length: 19 residues. The CDR3 reads CASSQFGRTGADMNTEAFF. CDR3 nucleotide sequence: TGCGCCAGCAGTCAATTCGGGCGGACAGGGGCGGACATGAACACTGAAGCTTTCTTT.

J is TRBJ1-2 and V is TRBV29-1; a weak D match, TRBD1 (5 bases). The CDR3 contains 13 residues. Germline lookup yields CDR1 SQVTM and CDR2 ANQGSEA. V was shortened by 0 bases and J by 8 bases, with 13 bases between the two germline ends. Written as DNA, the CDR3 is TGCAGCGTTGAAGATCGCAGGGACCGAGGCTACACCTTC. Translating gives CSVEDRRDRGYTF. The complete variable domain, with remaining parts taken from reference TRBV29-1 and TRBJ1-2, reads SAVISQKPSRDICQRGTSLTIQCQVDSQVTMMFWYRQQPGQSLTLIATANQGSEATYESGFVIDKFPISRPNLTFSTLTVSNMSPEDSSIYLCSVEDRRDRGYTFGSGTRLTVV.

This clonotype has at least ten counts. The chain combines TRBV7-2 with TRBJ1-1, with D possibly TRBD1 on 5 matching bases. Germline values: CDR1 SGHTA, CDR2 FQGNSA. Trimming took off 4 bases at V and 0 bases at J, with 9 bases between the two ends. CDR3 length: 14 residues. The CDR3 nucleotides read TGTGCCAGCAGCTCAGGGTTATTGAACACTGAAGCTTTCTTT. Its protein is CASSSGLLNTEAFF. The whole variable domain, filled in from reference TRBV7-2 and TRBJ1-1, reads GAGVSQSPSNKVTEKGKDVELRCDPISGHTALYWYRQSLGQGLEFLIYFQGNSAPDKSGLPSDRFSAERTGGSVSTLTIQRTQQEDSAVYLCASSSGLLNTEAFFGQGTRLTVV.

The genes are TRBV20-1 and TRBJ2-3; 9 bases agree with TRBD2. This CDR3 region has 16 residues. V trimming: 0 bases; J trimming: 5 bases; junction bases outside the gene matches: 9. The V gene's germline CDR1 is DFQATT and CDR2 SNEGSKA (reference sequence). The chain's CDR3 is CSARESSGVPGDTQYF. The DNA of the CDR3 is TGCAGTGCTAGAGAGTCTAGCGGGGTACCCGGAGATACGCAGTATTTT.

This clonotype was picked up many times. This rearrangement joins TRBV2 to TRBJ2-1, with D unclear. The CDR3 has 13 amino acids. The ends were cut back, 8 bases at V and 5 bases at J, with 13 bases in the middle. Germline CDR1 is SNHLY and CDR2 is FYNNEI. CDR3 sequence: CASGGPFDNEQFF. The CDR3 DNA sequence: TGTGCCAGCGGCGGTCCCTTTGACAATGAGCAGTTCTTC. The variable domain in full, completed from reference TRBV2 and TRBJ2-1, reads EPEVTQTPSHQVTQMGQEVILRCVPISNHLYFYWYRQILGQKVEFLVSFYNNEISEKSEIFDDQFSVERPDGSNFTLKIRSTKLEDSAMYFCASGGPFDNEQFFGPGTRLTVL.